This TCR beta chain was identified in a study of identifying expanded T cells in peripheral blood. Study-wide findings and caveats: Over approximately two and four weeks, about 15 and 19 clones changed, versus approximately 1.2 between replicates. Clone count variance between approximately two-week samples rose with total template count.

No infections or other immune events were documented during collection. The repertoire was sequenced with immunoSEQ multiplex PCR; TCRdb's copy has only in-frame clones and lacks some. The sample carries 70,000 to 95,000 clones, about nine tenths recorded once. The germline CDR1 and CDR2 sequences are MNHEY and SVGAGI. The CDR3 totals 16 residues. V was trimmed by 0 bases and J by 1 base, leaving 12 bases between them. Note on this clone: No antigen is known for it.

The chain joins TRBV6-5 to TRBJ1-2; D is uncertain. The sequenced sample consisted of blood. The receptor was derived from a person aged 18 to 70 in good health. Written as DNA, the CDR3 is TGTGCCAGCAGTTACTCGACCGAGGGAGTTAACTATGGCTACACCTTC. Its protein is CASSYSTEGVNYGYTF.